Listed below are T cell receptor beta chains from one sample, sequenced in a study of Ad26.COV2.S vaccination and SARS-CoV-2 variants. Sequenced by immunoSEQ multiplex PCR; TCRdb stores in-frame clones only, minus some. The sample contains about 400,000 clones, about nine tenths of which appear only once. The sample in question was peripheral blood, obtained in a trial of Ad26.COV2.S vaccine versus placebo. Receptors were obtained from a person aged 18-65 years who received the Ad26.COV2.S COVID-19 vaccine or a placebo. CDR3s include the opening cysteine and the closing phenylalanine or tryptophan.

V gene	J gene	CDR3 protein
TRBV12-3/TRBV12-4	TRBJ2-7	CASSFQVYEQYF
TRBV18	TRBJ1-2	CASSPSGGGDGYTF
TRBV5-5	TRBJ2-3	CASSIGQGSDTQYF
TRBV6-6	TRBJ2-7	CASSPTLTYEQYF
TRBV10-3	TRBJ1-3	CATRTGGGSGNTIYF
TRBV19	TRBJ1-2	CASSWTGVNYGYTF
TRBV3-1/TRBV3-2	TRBJ2-6	CASSSSGTAVLTF
TRBV30	TRBJ1-6	CAWKNAFTLHF
TRBV10-2	TRBJ1-5	CASGEDGGGNQPQHF
TRBV2	TRBJ2-5	CASRGSREGGTQYF
TRBV5-1	TRBJ2-1	CASSLEGNEQFF
TRBV11-2	TRBJ2-5	CASSLEIVQETQYF
TRBV7-9	TRBJ1-4	CASSLGPNEKLFF
TRBV30	TRBJ2-1	CAWSKNNNEQFF
TRBV12-5	TRBJ2-7	CASRTGYEQYF
TRBV6-5	TRBJ2-3	CASSYPQGDTDTQYF
TRBV5-1	TRBJ2-1	CASSLRGWRGSSYNEQFF
TRBV28	TRBJ1-2	CASSPGGSNYGYTF
TRBV4-1	TRBJ2-3	CASSQEFATQYF
TRBV5-1	TRBJ2-7	CASSLHDEQYF